This T cell receptor beta chain is drawn from a study of shared clonotypes between healthy human individuals. As regards this clone: The antigen is not known.

General observations from the study: Non-shared clonotypes had lower generation probabilities than clonotypes shared by all four sorted-subset donors.

V lost 6 bases and J 0 bases, leaving 20 bases between the germline ends. The CDR3 covers 18 residues. CDR1 is MDHEN, CDR2 SYDVKM, per germline. CD45RO negativity and positive selection for CCR7 defined naive CD8 cells, a population that excluded terminally differentiated effector memory CD45RA+ cells. How the authors handled the data: Owing to the provision of junction-only sequences devoid of quality scores by immunoSEQ, filtering differed. The data were produced by immunoSEQ multiplex PCR, yet TCRdb's version contains in-frame clones alone and is incomplete. That table furnishes V, J and clone size, whereas the DNA furnished D and trimming. The sample lists approximately 2,200,000 clones, 85% to 95% occurring once.

The material sequenced was naive CD8+ T cells from PBMCs. J is TRBJ1-4 and V is TRBV28; possibly TRBD1 for D (6 bases). This clonotype originated in a man in his late teens or twenties in good health. Some clones in this sample may be carry-over from other donors' samples. This CDR3 reads CASRLTGRYYATNEKLFF. The CDR3 DNA reads TGTGCCAGCAGACTTACAGGGCGCTACTATGCAACTAATGAAAAACTGTTTTTT.